Each of the 11 T cell receptor beta chains below was sequenced from the same sample in a study of T cell changes during pregnancy in multiple sclerosis. Assay used: immunoSEQ multiplex PCR; TCRdb lists only in-frame clones, some missing. Here the sample spans about 48,000 clones, nearly 95% being singletons. This specimen consisted of CD4+ T cells from peripheral blood mononuclear cells, obtained in the first trimester of pregnancy. The receptor set was obtained from a female donor with multiple sclerosis, enrolled in a pregnancy study.

This clone was observed once. The chain employs TRBV18 and TRBJ2-2; D gene uncertain. Germline values: CDR1 KGHSH, CDR2 LQKENI. Trimming removed 4 bases at V and 3 bases at J, with 6 bases between. The CDR3 consists of 13 residues. CDR3 residues: CASSLDYTGELFF. DNA for the CDR3: TGTGCCAGCTCACTAGATTACACCGGGGAGCTGTTTTTT.

The chain uses TRBV27 and TRBJ1-1, with 9 bases identical to TRBD1. V lost 5 bases, J lost 0 bases, and 4 bases stayed unmatched. The V gene's germline CDR1 is MNHEY and CDR2 SMNVEV (reference sequence). The CDR3 runs 15 residues. This chain's CDR3 is CASSPRTGVNTEAFF. Here the CDR3 DNA reads TGTGCCAGCAGTCCCCGGACAGGGGTGAACACTGAAGCTTTCTTT.

The chain carries TRBV18 and TRBJ2-1; 9 bases agree with TRBD1. Germline lookup yields CDR1 KGHSH and CDR2 LQKENI. There are 16 residues in the CDR3. V lost 6 bases, J lost 4 bases, and 10 bases stayed unmatched. The CDR3 spells CASSSLRDREYNEQFF. For the CDR3, the DNA is TGTGCCAGCTCGAGCCTCCGGGACAGGGAATACAATGAGCAGTTCTTC.

This clone was recorded a few times. The rearrangement links TRBV14 to TRBJ1-1; D is unclear. The CDR3 runs to 14 residues. V lost 4 bases and J lost 1, with 10 bases in between. From germline, CDR1 is SGHDN and CDR2 FVKESK. The CDR3 protein is CASSLTPGNTEAFF. CDR3 DNA: TGTGCCAGCAGCCTTACTCCAGGGAACACTGAAGCTTTCTTT.

DNA of the CDR3: TGTGCCAGCAGTACCGTCGGGGGGCTTTACAATGAGCAGTTCTTC. This encodes CASSTVGGLYNEQFF. V is TRBV25-1 and J is TRBJ2-1; D is perhaps TRBD2 (7 bases). The V gene's germline CDR1 is MGHDK and CDR2 SYGVNS. V dropped 5 bases and J dropped 4 bases, with 15 bases sitting between them. There are 15 residues in the CDR3.

The chain combines TRBV9 with TRBJ1-1; a weak D match, TRBD1 (5 bases). The CDR3 extends over 13 amino acids. V shed 1 base and J shed 1 base, with 5 bases lying between them. Germline-derived CDR1 and CDR2 are SGDLS and YYNGEE. This CDR3 reads CASSVQGNTEAFF. The CDR3, as DNA: TGTGCCAGCAGCGTACAGGGGAACACTGAAGCTTTCTTT.

This clone was found a few times. As DNA, the CDR3 is TGTGCCAGCAGCGTAGCTGGACAGCCCGATGGCTACACCTTC. Amino acid sequence: CASSVAGQPDGYTF. The chain uses TRBV9 and TRBJ1-2; the D gene is possibly TRBD1 (6 bases). There are 14 residues in the CDR3. V gave up 0 bases and J gave up 6 bases, with 12 bases separating them. Germline V gives CDR1 SGDLS, CDR2 YYNGEE.

V is TRBV29-1 and J is TRBJ1-1; TRBD1 matches at 7 bases. CDR1 SQVTM and CDR2 ANQGSEA come from the germline V gene. The length of the CDR3 is 13 residues. After removal of 4 bases from V and 5 bases from J, the junction contained 7 bases not matched to a gene. CDR3: CSVAVQGGTEAFF. DNA for the CDR3: TGCAGCGTTGCCGTCCAGGGGGGTACTGAAGCTTTCTTT.

A single count supports this clone. The J gene is TRBJ1-1, the V gene TRBV5-6, with 7 bases aligning to TRBD1. CDR1 is SGHDT, CDR2 YYEEEE, per germline. This CDR3 has 15 residues. V trimming: 4 bases; J trimming: 0 bases; junction bases outside the gene matches: 6. The CDR3 DNA follows: TGTGCCAGCAGCCGGGGACAGACGATGAACACTGAAGCTTTCTTT. Its translation is CASSRGQTMNTEAFF.

The rearrangement uses TRBV19 and TRBJ1-1; D is undetermined. Germline V gene data show CDR1 as LNHDA and CDR2 as SQIVND (reference sequence). Trimming removed 3 bases from V and 3 bases from J, with 8 bases in between. This CDR3 contains 13 residues. The CDR3 nucleotides are TGTGCCAGTAGTATCGGGCGGGACACTGAAGCTTTCTTT. Its translation is CASSIGRDTEAFF.

The chain joins TRBV12-2 to TRBJ1-2; the D call of TRBD1 is as the table states it, not checked on the DNA. TRBV12-2 is shown as a pseudogene. This CDR3 has 14 amino acids. The CDR3 DNA is TGTGCAAGTCGCTCCGACAGGGAAAGCTATGGCTACACCTTC. Translation: CASRSDRESYGYTF.